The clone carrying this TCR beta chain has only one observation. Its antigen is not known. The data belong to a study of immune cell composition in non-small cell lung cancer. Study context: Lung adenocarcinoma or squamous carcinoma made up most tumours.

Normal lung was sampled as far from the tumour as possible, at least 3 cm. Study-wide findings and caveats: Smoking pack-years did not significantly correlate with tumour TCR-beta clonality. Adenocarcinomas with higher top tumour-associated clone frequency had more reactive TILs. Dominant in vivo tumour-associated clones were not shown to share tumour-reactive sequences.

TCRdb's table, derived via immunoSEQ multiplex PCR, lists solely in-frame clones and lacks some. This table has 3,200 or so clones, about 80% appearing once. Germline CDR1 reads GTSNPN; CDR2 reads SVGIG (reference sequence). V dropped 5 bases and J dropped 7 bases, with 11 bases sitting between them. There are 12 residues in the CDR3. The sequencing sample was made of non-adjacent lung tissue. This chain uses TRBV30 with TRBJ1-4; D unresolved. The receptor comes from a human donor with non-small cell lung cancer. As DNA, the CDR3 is TGTGCCTGGGGAAGGGATGGTGAAAAACTGTTTTTT. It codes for CAWGRDGEKLFF.